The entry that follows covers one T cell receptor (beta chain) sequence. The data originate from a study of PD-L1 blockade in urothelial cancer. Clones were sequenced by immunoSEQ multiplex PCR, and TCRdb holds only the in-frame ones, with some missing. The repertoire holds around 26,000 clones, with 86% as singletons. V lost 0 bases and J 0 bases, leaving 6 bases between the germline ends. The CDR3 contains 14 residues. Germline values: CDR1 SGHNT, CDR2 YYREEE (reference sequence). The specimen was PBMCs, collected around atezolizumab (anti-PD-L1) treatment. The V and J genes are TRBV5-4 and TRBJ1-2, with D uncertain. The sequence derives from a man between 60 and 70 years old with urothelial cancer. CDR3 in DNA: TGTGCCAGCAGCTTGGAGGGAGCTAACTATGGCTACACCTTC. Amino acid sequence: CASSLEGANYGYTF.